The 19 T cell receptor beta chains given below trace back to one sample, sequenced in a study of OX40 agonist ivuxolimab in advanced cancers. The library was built by means of the immunoSEQ multiplex PCR assay. TCRdb re-hosts the immuneACCESS table, in-frame sequences only. Its copies lack some clones; in the studies checked, an unresolved V gene accounts for under half of them, and the cause for the rest is not known. For this sample the table gives more than 95,000 clones, of which roughly 94% were detected only once. 0.15% to 0.2% of the sample is held by the ten biggest clonotypes. The material sequenced was CD4+ or CD8+ T cells sorted from blood, taken in a trial of the OX40 agonist ivuxolimab. These receptors originate from an adult with an advanced solid tumor such as melanoma, head and neck, liver or kidney cancer.

The V gene is TRBV5-6, the J gene TRBJ2-2; D not certain. The CDR3 totals 14 residues. Germline V gene lookup returns CDR1 SGHDT and CDR2 YYEEEE. With 0 bases removed from V and 3 bases from J, the gap between germline ends came to 6 bases. In DNA form, the CDR3 reads TGTGCCAGCAGCTTGGCCCTCGACACCGGGGAGCTGTTTTTT. Protein: CASSLALDTGELFF.

The rearrangement joins TRBV28 to TRBJ2-7, with D maybe TRBD1 (6 bases). With 3 bases removed from V and 9 bases from J, the gap between germline ends came to 15 bases. CDR1 and CDR2 (germline): MDHEN, SYDVKM. The CDR3 spans 13 residues. The DNA of the CDR3 is TGTGCCAGCAGTTTGGCAGGGGCCCGGGGGCAGTACTTC. Its translation: CASSLAGARGQYF.

The gene calls are TRBV30 and TRBJ2-5; 8 bases are a match to TRBD2. Per germline, CDR1 GTSNPN and CDR2 SVGIG (reference sequence). After removal of 2 bases from V and 1 base from J, the junction contained 6 bases not matched to a gene. The CDR3 has 15 amino acids. CDR3 bases: TGTGCCTGGAGTACGCTCGGGGGGGTCCAAGAGACCCAGTACTTC. Protein product: CAWSTLGGVQETQYF.

This chain links TRBV28 with TRBJ1-2, with D unclear. Germline loops: CDR1 MDHEN, CDR2 SYDVKM. This CDR3 has 14 residues. Trimming took 7 bases from V and 5 from J, leaving 17 bases between them. The CDR3 coding sequence is TGTGCCAGCAAGGCGGCAGGTGATATTTATGGCTACACCTTC. This sequence encodes CASKAAGDIYGYTF.

The rearrangement links TRBV30 to TRBJ1-5; no clear D gene. The germline gives CDR1 GTSNPN, CDR2 SVGIG (reference sequence). With 0 bases removed from V and 6 bases from J, the gap between germline ends came to 9 bases. This CDR3 contains 13 residues. The CDR3 here is CAWSVESGQPQHF. CDR3 in DNA: TGTGCCTGGAGTGTAGAGTCCGGTCAGCCCCAGCATTTT.

The V call is TRBV18, the J call TRBJ1-4, with 7 bases matching TRBD1. This CDR3 contains 15 residues. CDR1 is KGHSH and CDR2 is LQKENI in the germline V gene. V lost 1 base and J lost 5; bases outside the gene matches: 4. The CDR3 nucleotides are TGTGCCAGCTCACCACGGGGGGGACAGAATGAAAAACTGTTTTTT. It specifies CASSPRGGQNEKLFF. The full variable domain, completed using reference TRBV18 and TRBJ1-4, is NAGVMQNPRHLVRRRGQEARLRCSPMKGHSHVYWYRQLPEEGLKFMVYLQKENIIDESGMPKERFSAEFPKEGPSILRIQQVVRGDSAAYFCASSPRGGQNEKLFFGSGTQLSVL.

The CDR3 nucleotides read TGTGCCAGCAGCCCCCAACCGGGACTAAACAATGAGCAGTTCTTC. Protein product: CASSPQPGLNNEQFF. This chain links TRBV7-2 with TRBJ2-1, with TRBD2 matching over 7 bases. With V trimmed by 5 bases and J by 5 bases, 9 bases remained unmatched. CDR1 and CDR2 (germline): SGHTA, FQGNSA. The CDR3 sequence is 15 residues long.

The chain uses TRBV6-6 and TRBJ1-1, with a weak D call TRBD1 (6 bases). V lost 4 bases and J 4 bases, leaving 16 bases between the germline ends. This CDR3 region has 15 residues. The V gene's germline CDR1 is MNHNY and CDR2 SVGAGI (reference sequence). CDR3 coding DNA: TGTGCCAGCAGTTTAAACACTAGGGGGGTCACTGAAGCTTTCTTT. Amino acids: CASSLNTRGVTEAFF.

This chain joins TRBV19 and TRBJ1-2; 8 bases are a match to TRBD1. Germline V gene sequence: CDR1 LNHDA, CDR2 SQIVND (reference sequence). V dropped 0 bases and J dropped 4; count of bases not matched to a gene: 7. The CDR3 has 16 amino acids. The CDR3 DNA sequence: TGTGCCAGTAGTATAGACAGGACAGGGACGAGCTATGGCTACACCTTC. Protein: CASSIDRTGTSYGYTF.

The V and J genes are TRBV4-3 and TRBJ1-4; D uncertain. V was cut by 1 base and J by 0 bases, with 21 bases left in between. This CDR3 is 20 amino acids long. From germline, CDR1 is LGHNA and CDR2 YSLEER. The CDR3 region is CASSQVFPPVIAATNEKLFF. CDR3 DNA sequence: TGCGCCAGCAGCCAAGTATTTCCGCCGGTAATTGCTGCAACTAATGAAAAACTGTTTTTT.

The rearrangement uses TRBV4-3 and TRBJ1-4; 9 bases line up with TRBD1. Germline CDR1 is LGHNA and CDR2 is YSLEER. This CDR3 region has 17 residues. Trimming took 0 bases from V and 5 from J; bases not matched to a gene: 7. The CDR3 DNA sequence: TGCGCCAGCAGCCAAGATCCTCGGGACAGGGTGAATGAAAAACTGTTTTTT. It translates to CASSQDPRDRVNEKLFF.

The V gene is TRBV4-3, the J gene TRBJ2-4, with D perhaps TRBD1 or TRBD2 (5 bases each). Trimming left V 4 bases short and J 8 bases short, with 15 bases between. Germline V gives CDR1 LGHNA, CDR2 YSLEER. The CDR3 extends over 14 amino acids. This CDR3 reads CASSLLRGADIQYF. Written as DNA, the CDR3 is TGCGCCAGCAGCCTCCTCCGGGGCGCGGACATTCAGTACTTC.

V is TRBV6-1 and J is TRBJ1-4; 9 bases align to TRBD1. The CDR3 runs to 15 residues. V was clipped by 5 bases and J by 2 bases; unmatched bases: 3. Germline CDR1 reads MNHNS; CDR2 reads SASEGT. The CDR3: CASSRDRDTNEKLFF. The DNA of the CDR3 is TGTGCCAGCAGTCGGGACAGGGATACTAATGAAAAACTGTTTTTT.

The chain joins TRBV6-1 to TRBJ1-5; unclear D gene. This CDR3 has 13 amino acids. Trimming stripped 9 bases from V and 5 bases from J, with 14 bases between. Germline loops: CDR1 MNHNS, CDR2 SASEGT. The CDR3 DNA follows: TGTGCCAGTGACCGTCGTAGGGATCAGCCCCAGCATTTT. Protein sequence: CASDRRRDQPQHF.

The V gene is TRBV25-1, the J gene TRBJ2-5, with TRBD2 as a possible D gene (5 bases). The germline CDR1 and CDR2 sequences are MGHDK and SYGVNS. CDR3 size: 14 residues. V was clipped by 4 bases and J by 4 bases, with 13 bases between them. The CDR3 loop is CASSGGTRRETQYF. The CDR3 nucleotides are TGTGCCAGCAGTGGGGGTACTAGGAGAGAGACCCAGTACTTC. The full variable domain, its missing parts supplied by reference TRBV25-1 and TRBJ2-5, is EADIYQTPRYLVIGTGKKITLECSQTMGHDKMYWYQQDPGMELHLIHYSYGVNSTEKGDLSSESTVSRIRTEHFPLTLESARPSHTSQYLCASSGGTRRETQYFGPGTRLLVL.

The J gene is TRBJ2-1, the V gene TRBV28, with 7 bases identical to TRBD2. The germline CDR1 and CDR2 sequences are MDHEN and SYDVKM. The junction had 8 bases not matched to a gene; V was cut back by 7 bases and J by 5 bases. This CDR3 contains 14 residues. In nucleotides, the CDR3 is TGTGCCAGCACCCGAGGAGCGGGAAACAATGAGCAGTTCTTC. It yields the protein CASTRGAGNNEQFF.

The chain uses TRBV7-2 and TRBJ1-6, with 7 bases identical to TRBD1. The germline V gene has CDR1 SGHTA and CDR2 FQGNSA. This CDR3 is 15 amino acids long. Trimming removed 1 base from V and 11 bases from J; junction bases left unmatched: 8. The CDR3 loop reads CASSLEPGTAAPLHF. In DNA form, the CDR3 reads TGTGCCAGCAGCTTAGAACCCGGGACAGCGGCACCCCTCCACTTT. The whole variable domain, filled in from reference TRBV7-2 and TRBJ1-6, reads GAGVSQSPSNKVTEKGKDVELRCDPISGHTALYWYRQSLGQGLEFLIYFQGNSAPDKSGLPSDRFSAERTGGSVSTLTIQRTQQEDSAVYLCASSLEPGTAAPLHFGNGTRLTVT.

The gene calls are TRBV9 and TRBJ2-1; TRBD2 matches at 10 bases. Germline V gene sequence: CDR1 SGDLS, CDR2 YYNGEE. This CDR3 has 16 amino acids. J was trimmed by 9 bases and V by 2 bases; bases with no gene match: 11. Here the CDR3 DNA reads TGTGCCAGCAGCGTGGGACTAGCGACAAGTCGTGGTGAGCAGTTCTTC. Residues: CASSVGLATSRGEQFF.

This chain connects TRBV19 to TRBJ1-4; 9 nucleotides agree with TRBD1. This CDR3 spans 15 amino acids. V was pared by 2 bases and J by 10 bases, with 8 bases of the junction left unmatched. Looked up from germline, CDR1 is LNHDA and CDR2 is SQIVND (reference sequence). The DNA for the CDR3 is TGTGCCAGTAGTATACGGGGACAGGGTGGAGGAAAACTGTTTTTT. It encodes CASSIRGQGGGKLFF.